Below are 21 T cell receptor beta chains sequenced from a single sample in a study of neoadjuvant nivolumab and ipilimumab in lung cancer. The table came from immunoSEQ multiplex PCR; TCRdb's copy has only in-frame clones and leaves some out. The sample consists of thousands of clones, roughly 80% of them appearing once. The input for sequencing was normal lung tissue adjacent to the tumor, taken after neoadjuvant nivolumab, alone or with ipilimumab, at or shortly before surgery. All receptors come from an adult with non-small cell lung cancer. Some clones in this sample may be carry-over from other donors' samples.

This clone qualifies as medium-sized (0.01 to 0.1%). This CDR3 reads CASSTWGEREFNTDTQYF. The DNA for the CDR3 is TGTGCCAGTAGTACATGGGGCGAGCGGGAGTTCAACACAGATACGCAGTATTTT. This chain uses TRBV19 with TRBJ2-3; TRBD2 aligns across 8 bases. The CDR3 sequence is 18 residues long. Germline CDR1 LNHDA, CDR2 SQIVND (reference sequence). V gave up 4 bases and J gave up 2 bases; unmatched junction bases: 14. Variable domain in full (rest from reference TRBV19 and TRBJ2-3): DGGITQSPKYLFRKEGQNVTLSCEQNLNHDAMYWYRQDPGQGLRLIYYSQIVNDFQKGDIAEGYSVSREKKESFPLTVTSAQKNPTAFYLCASSTWGEREFNTDTQYFGPGTRLTVL.

The J gene is TRBJ1-2, the V gene TRBV6-1, with D tentatively TRBD1 (5 bases). In germline, CDR1 is MNHNS, CDR2 SASEGT. The V end was cut by 4 bases, the J end by 5 bases, with 14 bases between. This CDR3 spans 14 amino acids. CDR3 residues: CASSGGEDYYGYTF. DNA for the CDR3: TGTGCCAGCAGTGGGGGGGAGGACTATTATGGCTACACCTTC.

J is TRBJ2-3 and V is TRBV7-3, with TRBD2 identical over 12 bases. This CDR3 comprises 16 residues. Germline CDR1 and CDR2: SGHTA and FQGTGA. The V segment lost 2 bases and the J segment 2 bases; nucleotides outside the gene matches: 2. The CDR3 loop is CASSLGTSGPTDTQYF. The CDR3 nucleotides read TGTGCCAGCAGCTTAGGGACTAGCGGGCCCACAGATACGCAGTATTTT. Based on the CDR3 plus reference TRBV7-3 and TRBJ2-3, the full variable domain is GAGVSQTPSNKVTEKGKYVELRCDPISGHTALYWYRQSLGQGPEFLIYFQGTGAADDSGLPNDRFFAVRPEGSVSTLKIQRTERGDSAVYLCASSLGTSGPTDTQYFGPGTRLTVL.

The chain carries TRBV7-9 and TRBJ1-6; D may be TRBD1 (5 bases). The germline CDR1 and CDR2 sequences are SEHNR and FQNEAQ (reference sequence). The V end lost 1 base, the J end lost 6 bases, and 7 bases lay between the germline ends. The CDR3 extends over 14 amino acids. The CDR3 DNA is TGTGCCAGCAGCTTAGACAGGAGTAATTCACCCCTCCACTTT. Its protein product is CASSLDRSNSPLHF.

This sequence joins TRBV4-1 and TRBJ2-1; no reliable D call. Looked up from germline, CDR1 is MGHRA and CDR2 is YSYEKL. V gave up 0 bases and J gave up 9 bases, with 9 bases separating them. This CDR3 comprises 13 residues. The CDR3 DNA follows: TGCGCCAGCAGCCAAGATTTGATCCGTGAGCAGTTCTTC. Translating it yields CASSQDLIREQFF.

The genes are TRBV6-5 and TRBJ1-2; D remains ambiguous. The CDR3 covers 13 residues. Germline CDR1 and CDR2: MNHEY and SVGAGI. Trimming shortened V by 0 bases and J by 8 bases, and 10 bases separated the two germline ends. CDR3 region: CASSYSNGGGYTF. DNA for the CDR3: TGTGCCAGCAGTTACTCGAACGGTGGAGGCTACACCTTC.

The chain combines TRBV12-5 with TRBJ1-3, with unresolved D. Germline assignment: CDR1 LGHNT and CDR2 FRNRAP. This CDR3 comprises 12 residues. Trimming removed 1 base from V and 6 bases from J, with 4 bases in between. The CDR3 here is CASGLGPNTIYF. In nucleotides, the CDR3 is TGTGCTAGTGGTTTGGGCCCAAACACCATATATTTT.

J is TRBJ2-1 and V is TRBV7-2; 8 bases agree with TRBD2. V gave up 5 bases and J gave up 6 bases; unmatched junction bases: 12. This CDR3 has 16 amino acids. Looked up from germline, CDR1 is SGHTA and CDR2 is FQGNSA. The CDR3 spells CASSPQGAGGGNEQFF. Here the CDR3 DNA reads TGTGCCAGCAGCCCGCAAGGGGCGGGGGGTGGCAATGAGCAGTTCTTC.

The chain couples TRBV11-2 to TRBJ2-7; possible D gene TRBD1, 5 bases. The V end lost 3 bases, the J end lost 2 bases, and 11 bases lay between the germline ends. The CDR3 is 14 amino acids. The germline V gene encodes CDR1 SGHAT and CDR2 FQNNGV. The CDR3 here is CASSFQGLTYEQYF. CDR3 DNA sequence: TGTGCCAGCAGCTTTCAGGGATTGACCTACGAGCAGTACTTC.

This chain connects TRBV13 to TRBJ1-6; D is unresolved. V was cut by 5 bases and J by 0 bases, with 5 bases left in between. This CDR3 is 14 amino acids long. Germline V gene sequence: CDR1 PRHDT, CDR2 FYEKMQ (reference sequence). CDR3 sequence (DNA): TGTGCCAGCAGCCCCCACTCCTATAATTCACCCCTCCACTTT. Amino acid sequence: CASSPHSYNSPLHF.

The chain carries TRBV4-3 and TRBJ1-2; possibly TRBD1 for D (5 bases). CDR1 LGHNA and CDR2 YSLEER come from the germline V gene. The CDR3 is 18 residues long. Trimming pared 0 bases from V and 7 bases from J, leaving 24 bases between. This chain's CDR3 is CASSQDLSGQGGISGYTF. In nucleotides, the CDR3 is TGCGCCAGCAGCCAAGATCTTAGTGGGCAGGGAGGGATTTCTGGCTACACCTTC.

The chain employs TRBV11-2 and TRBJ1-1; tentative D call: TRBD1 (5 bases). Germline assignment: CDR1 SGHAT and CDR2 FQNNGV. V lost 2 bases and J lost 1, with 8 bases in between. CDR3 size: 14 residues. This CDR3 is CASSLSRANTEAFF. The CDR3 DNA reads as TGTGCCAGCAGCTTAAGCAGGGCGAACACTGAAGCTTTCTTT.

The chain combines TRBV2 with TRBJ2-7, with D possibly matching TRBD2 (5 bases). The CDR3 consists of 11 residues. Germline V gene data show CDR1 as SNHLY and CDR2 as FYNNEI. The V and J ends lost 7 bases and 6 bases respectively, with 10 bases between them. CDR3 sequence reads: CASKRGIEQYF. The CDR3 nucleotides are TGTGCCAGCAAAAGAGGGATCGAGCAGTACTTC.

This sequence joins TRBV18 and TRBJ2-7; TRBD1 is a possible D gene (5 bases). V was shortened by 6 bases and J by 4 bases, with 10 bases between the two germline ends. This CDR3 contains 12 residues. From germline, CDR1 is KGHSH and CDR2 LQKENI. CDR3 DNA: TGTGCCAGCTCGGTGGGGCGGTACGAGCAGTACTTC. Protein product: CASSVGRYEQYF. Complete variable domain (other parts from reference TRBV18 and TRBJ2-7): NAGVMQNPRHLVRRRGQEARLRCSPMKGHSHVYWYRQLPEEGLKFMVYLQKENIIDESGMPKERFSAEFPKEGPSILRIQQVVRGDSAAYFCASSVGRYEQYFGPGTRLTVT.

The table lists this clone with a count of one. The CDR3 region is CASSEQGASKNIQYF. The CDR3 DNA sequence: TGTGCCAGCAGCGAACAGGGGGCCTCCAAAAACATTCAGTACTTC. This chain uses TRBV2 with TRBJ2-4; 9 nucleotides line up with TRBD1. CDR1 SNHLY and CDR2 FYNNEI come from the germline V gene. V shed 6 bases and J 2 bases; nucleotides not matched to a gene: 5. This CDR3 has 15 residues. Filled out from reference TRBV2 and TRBJ2-4, the complete variable domain reads EPEVTQTPSHQVTQMGQEVILRCVPISNHLYFYWYRQILGQKVEFLVSFYNNEISEKSEIFDDQFSVERPDGSNFTLKIRSTKLEDSAMYFCASSEQGASKNIQYFGAGTRLSVL.

The V and J genes are TRBV11-3 and TRBJ2-7, with D uncertain. The CDR3 covers 14 residues. V lost 1 base to trimming and J lost 6 bases, with 13 bases between them. In germline, CDR1 is SGHNT, CDR2 YENEEA. The CDR3: CASSLVQASAEQYF. CDR3 sequence (DNA): TGTGCCAGCAGCTTAGTCCAGGCCTCCGCCGAGCAGTACTTC. Filled out from reference TRBV11-3 and TRBJ2-7, the complete variable domain reads EAGVVQSPRYKIIEKKQPVAFWCNPISGHNTLYWYLQNLGQGPELLIRYENEEAVDDSQLPKDRFSAERLKGVDSTLKIQPAELGDSAVYLCASSLVQASAEQYFGPGTRLTVT.

The gene calls are TRBV5-1 and TRBJ2-1, with D perhaps matching TRBD1 (6 bases). Germline values: CDR1 SGHRS, CDR2 YFSETQ. The germline V and J ends were trimmed by 2 bases and 6 bases, with 9 bases remaining between them. The CDR3 sequence is 13 residues long. CDR3 coding DNA: TGCGCCAGCAGCTTACAGGGAACCAATGAGCAGTTCTTC. This gives the protein CASSLQGTNEQFF.

The chain combines TRBV6-5 with TRBJ2-7, with D uncertain. In germline, CDR1 is MNHEY, CDR2 SVGAGI. The CDR3 sequence is 13 residues long. V shed 6 bases and J shed 0 bases, with 9 bases lying between them. This CDR3 is CASRDGSSYEQYF. The CDR3 DNA sequence: TGTGCCAGCAGGGACGGAAGCTCCTACGAGCAGTACTTC.

The V and J genes are TRBV28 and TRBJ2-7; 8 positions agree with TRBD1. The V segment lost 8 bases and the J segment 0 bases; nucleotides outside the gene matches: 6. Per the germline V gene, CDR1 is MDHEN and CDR2 is SYDVKM. The CDR3 is 14 residues long. The CDR3 region is CASQDTGGSYEQYF. The CDR3 coding sequence is TGTGCCAGCCAAGACACAGGGGGCTCCTACGAGCAGTACTTC. Drawing the rest from reference TRBV28 and TRBJ2-7, the complete variable domain is DVKVTQSSRYLVKRTGEKVFLECVQDMDHENMFWYRQDPGLGLRLIYFSYDVKMKEKGDIPEGYSVSREKKERFSLILESASTNQTSMYLCASQDTGGSYEQYFGPGTRLTVT.

CDR3 in amino acids: CASSLIGNTEAFF. As DNA, the CDR3 is TGCGCCAGCAGCCTTATTGGGAACACTGAAGCTTTCTTT. V gene TRBV4-1 combines with J gene TRBJ1-1; D gene unclear. V lost 4 bases to trimming and J lost 1 base, with 7 bases between them. The CDR3 length is 13 residues. Germline assignment: CDR1 MGHRA and CDR2 YSYEKL.

The rearrangement links TRBV7-9 to TRBJ2-2; D is uncertain. The ends were cut back, 4 bases at V and 0 bases at J, with 12 bases in the middle. This CDR3 has 16 residues. Germline V lookup: CDR1 SEHNR, CDR2 FQNEAQ (reference sequence). CDR3 coding DNA: TGTGCCAGCAGCTACCGACCGACCCCGAACACCGGGGAGCTGTTTTTT. It specifies CASSYRPTPNTGELFF.